Below are 20 T cell receptor beta chains sequenced from a single sample in a study of blood T cell repertoires in COVID-19 (dated by TCRdb to the early 2020s). Libraries were prepared through the immunoSEQ multiplex PCR assay. Here the immuneACCESS table is served through TCRdb, limited to in-frame sequences with V and J called. Missing clones are a known gap in these copies; in checked studies unresolved V genes cover under half, and the rest lacks a known reason. This sample has 63,000 or so clones in its table, and 86% of those were observed once. The top ten clonotypes cover about 4% of the sample. The sample consisted of peripheral blood. These receptors originate from a man between 65 and 79 years old with active COVID-19.

The rearrangement joins TRBV5-1 to TRBJ1-1; possible D gene TRBD1, 6 bases. From germline, CDR1 is SGHRS and CDR2 YFSETQ. The CDR3 covers 15 residues. V dropped 4 bases and J dropped 4 bases, with 17 bases sitting between them. Here the CDR3 DNA reads TGCGCCAGCAGCCCCTGGGGGGGCTCGAGCACTGAAGCTTTCTTT. It is translated as CASSPWGGSSTEAFF.

The chain uses TRBV29-1 and TRBJ2-1; 9 nucleotides agree with TRBD1. The CDR3 covers 12 residues. Losses at the gene ends were 4 bases for V and 8 bases for J; bases not matched to a gene: 3. CDR1 SQVTM and CDR2 ANQGSEA come from the germline V gene. The CDR3, as DNA: TGCAGCGTTGCGGGACAGGGCTATGAGCAGTTCTTC. Translating it yields CSVAGQGYEQFF.

The chain links TRBV11-1 to TRBJ2-5, with TRBD2 matching 7 bases. V lost 7 bases and J lost 5; bases outside the gene matches: 10. This CDR3 comprises 14 residues. The germline V gene encodes CDR1 SGHAT and CDR2 FQDESV (reference sequence). The DNA of the CDR3 is TGTGCCAGCACCACTGGCGGGAGCCGGGAGACCCAGTACTTC. It is translated as CASTTGGSRETQYF.

The rearrangement uses TRBV29-1 and TRBJ1-2; D is possibly TRBD1 (6 bases). The V gene's germline CDR1 is SQVTM and CDR2 ANQGSEA. The CDR3 loop spans 12 amino acids. The V gene lost 3 bases and the J gene lost 7 bases, with 12 bases spanning the gap. The CDR3: CSVEGGGLGYTF. The CDR3, as DNA: TGCAGCGTTGAGGGGGGGGGCCTTGGCTACACCTTC. The full variable domain, rest sourced from reference TRBV29-1 and TRBJ1-2, is SAVISQKPSRDICQRGTSLTIQCQVDSQVTMMFWYRQQPGQSLTLIATANQGSEATYESGFVIDKFPISRPNLTFSTLTVSNMSPEDSSIYLCSVEGGGLGYTFGSGTRLTVV.

This chain connects TRBV7-9 to TRBJ2-7, with TRBD2 matching 9 bases. J lost 6 bases, V lost 7 bases, and 16 bases had no gene match. CDR3 length: 16 amino acids. Germline CDR1 reads SEHNR; CDR2 reads FQNEAQ (reference sequence). This CDR3 reads CASTSGSGRPTGEQYF. CDR3 in DNA: TGTGCCAGCACCTCGGGTAGCGGGAGACCCACGGGCGAGCAGTACTTC.

V usage is TRBV25-1 and J usage is TRBJ1-4; 7 nucleotides match TRBD1. V dropped 1 base and J dropped 5; count of bases not matched to a gene: 4. CDR3 length: 15 residues. Germline CDR1 MGHDK, CDR2 SYGVNS. The CDR3 sequence is CASSESGGPNEKLFF. CDR3 sequence (DNA): TGTGCCAGCAGTGAATCAGGGGGACCAAATGAAAAACTGTTTTTT.

This chain uses TRBV4-1 with TRBJ1-2; TRBD1 aligns across 9 bases. This CDR3 is 19 amino acids long. J lost 7 bases, V lost 0 bases, and 18 bases had no gene match. Germline CDR1 and CDR2: MGHRA and YSYEKL. As DNA, the CDR3 is TGCGCCAGCAGCCAAGATGGGGGCCTACAGGGGGCAGGGTCGGGTGGCTACACCTTC. Residues: CASSQDGGLQGAGSGGYTF.

The rearrangement links TRBV24-1 to TRBJ2-2; tentatively, D is TRBD1 (6 bases). Germline V CDR1 and CDR2: KGHDR, SFDVKD. The CDR3 length is 15 residues. Trimming pared 10 bases from V and 0 bases from J, leaving 14 bases between. The CDR3 coding sequence is TGTGCCACACCACAGGGTTTATCGAACACCGGGGAGCTGTTTTTT. This encodes CATPQGLSNTGELFF.

The V and J genes are TRBV7-6 and TRBJ1-4; possible D gene TRBD1, 6 bases. Trimming stripped 0 bases from V and 5 bases from J, with 13 bases between. Per the germline V gene, CDR1 is SGHVS and CDR2 is FNYEAQ. The CDR3 runs 16 residues. CDR3: CASSLAGGARNEKLFF. The CDR3 DNA follows: TGTGCCAGCAGCTTAGCGGGGGGGGCCCGAAATGAAAAACTGTTTTTT. The full variable domain, rest sourced from reference TRBV7-6 and TRBJ1-4, is GAGVSQSPRYKVTKRGQDVALRCDPISGHVSLYWYRQALGQGPEFLTYFNYEAQQDKSGLPNDRFSAERPEGSISTLTIQRTEQRDSAMYRCASSLAGGARNEKLFFGSGTQLSVL.

The genes are TRBV7-8 and TRBJ1-1; 7 nucleotides agree with TRBD1. In germline, CDR1 is SGHVS, CDR2 FQNEAQ. The CDR3 loop spans 14 amino acids. Trimming at V came to 5 bases and at J to 3 bases, leaving 6 bases not matched to a gene. The CDR3 DNA sequence: TGTGCCAGCAGCCACGGACAGGTACACACTGAAGCTTTCTTT. Its translation: CASSHGQVHTEAFF.

This chain uses TRBV27 with TRBJ2-1, with 9 bases lining up with TRBD1. CDR1 and CDR2 from the germline V gene are MNHEY and SMNVEV (reference sequence). J gave up 3 bases and V 7 bases, and 7 bases lay outside the gene matches. The CDR3 consists of 15 residues. The CDR3 reads CASTPGGQGYNEQFF. The DNA of the CDR3 is TGTGCCAGCACCCCGGGGGGACAGGGCTACAATGAGCAGTTCTTC.

The genes are TRBV20-1 and TRBJ2-5; 14 positions match TRBD2. The CDR3 length is 15 residues. Per the germline V gene, CDR1 is DFQATT and CDR2 is SNEGSKA (reference sequence). V dropped 3 bases and J dropped 1; count of bases not matched to a gene: 1. The CDR3 is CSASGTSGSQETQYF. The DNA for the CDR3 is TGCAGTGCTAGTGGGACTAGCGGGAGCCAAGAGACCCAGTACTTC.

The chain couples TRBV2 to TRBJ2-4, with 16 nucleotides matching TRBD2. CDR3 length equals 16 residues. Germline values: CDR1 SNHLY, CDR2 FYNNEI. The ends lost 6 bases at V and 4 bases at J; junction bases unmatched: 3. CDR3 coding DNA: TGTGCCAGCAGGGGGACTAGCGGGAGGGGGAAAAACATTCAGTACTTC. Residues: CASRGTSGRGKNIQYF. The variable domain in full, with the rest retrieved from reference TRBV2 and TRBJ2-4, is EPEVTQTPSHQVTQMGQEVILRCVPISNHLYFYWYRQILGQKVEFLVSFYNNEISEKSEIFDDQFSVERPDGSNFTLKIRSTKLEDSAMYFCASRGTSGRGKNIQYFGAGTRLSVL.

V usage is TRBV10-3 and J usage is TRBJ2-5, with D possibly being TRBD2 (6 bases). Trimming stripped 3 bases from V and 10 bases from J, with 12 bases between. Germline CDR1 ENHRY, CDR2 SYGVKD. The CDR3 has 12 residues. Written as DNA, the CDR3 is TGTGCCATCAGTGACGAGACAGCGGGCCAGTACTTC. It specifies CAISDETAGQYF.

The rearrangement links TRBV5-1 to TRBJ2-5; D is possibly TRBD1 (6 bases). V shed 4 bases and J shed 0 bases, with 13 bases lying between them. Germline assignment: CDR1 SGHRS and CDR2 YFSETQ. The CDR3 has 15 amino acids. The CDR3 nucleotides are TGCGCCAGCAGCCCTCAGGGGCAAGACCAAGAGACCCAGTACTTC. Translating it yields CASSPQGQDQETQYF.

This chain joins TRBV6-5 and TRBJ2-3; D gene uncertain. Germline loops: CDR1 MNHEY, CDR2 SVGAGI. This CDR3 contains 14 residues. V gave up 6 bases and J gave up 1 base, with 11 bases separating them. DNA for the CDR3: TGTGCCAGCAGGGCGGCCCTGGGCACAGATACGCAGTATTTT. This codes for CASRAALGTDTQYF.

In its sample, this clone was seen once. The junction and the germline gene differ at one end; a read error may be behind it. The V gene is TRBV5-1, the J gene TRBJ2-7; 9 nucleotides line up with TRBD2. The CDR3 covers 14 residues. CDR1 and CDR2 (germline): SGHRS, YFSETQ. CDR3: CARSPGGGGYEQYF. DNA for the CDR3: TGCGCCCGCAGCCCGGGCGGGGGGGGATACGAGCAGTACTTC.

The chain employs TRBV4-2 and TRBJ2-1, with 7 bases that match TRBD2. The length of the CDR3 is 14 residues. The germline V gene encodes CDR1 LGHNA and CDR2 YNFKEQ. Trimming at V came to 5 bases and at J to 8 bases, leaving 9 bases not matched to a gene. The CDR3 DNA sequence: TGTGCCAGCAGCAACATGCGGGCGGGGGATGAGCAGTTCTTC. It specifies CASSNMRAGDEQFF.

The chain recombines TRBV12-3 or TRBV12-4 with TRBJ2-3, with a tentative D call TRBD2 (5 bases). The CDR3 length is 13 residues. Trimming cost V 8 bases and J 0 bases, with 9 bases left between them. Written as DNA, the CDR3 is TGTGCCAGCGAGCGGTCCAGCACAGATACGCAGTATTTT. Its protein product is CASERSSTDTQYF.

This clone occurred a few times. The rearrangement uses TRBV5-4 and TRBJ1-1; TRBD1 might be the D (6 bases). Germline V lookup: CDR1 SGHNT, CDR2 YYREEE (reference sequence). V lost 4 bases, J lost 5 bases, and 12 bases lay in between. There are 13 residues in the CDR3. The chain's CDR3 is CASSPTGRTEAFF. The CDR3 DNA is TGTGCCAGCAGCCCCACAGGGAGAACTGAAGCTTTCTTT.